These 21 T cell receptor beta chains came from one sample sequenced in a study of CD8 T cells in Susac syndrome. Random hexamers were used to reverse transcribe an amount of about 0.5 to 1 ug RNA. TCRdb called the immunoSEQ multiplex PCR reads again in MiXCR, with one record for every CDR3 protein. Of about 160,000 distinct CDR3 sequences in the sample, 90% to 97% were seen once. The specimen was CD4+ T cells from PBMCs. The source is a human donor with Susac syndrome.

This chain joins TRBV20-1 and TRBJ2-7; weak D call: TRBD2 (6 bases). Germline V CDR1 and CDR2: DFQATT, SNEGSKA (reference sequence). The CDR3 extends over 15 amino acids. Trimming removed 0 bases from V and 0 bases from J, with 12 bases in between. CDR3 nucleotide sequence: TGCAGTGCTAGAGACTCCGGGGGTCCCTCCTACGAGCAGTACTTC. The encoded protein is CSARDSGGPSYEQYF.

The chain carries TRBV20-1 and TRBJ2-1; perhaps TRBD2 as D (6 bases). Germline CDR1 DFQATT, CDR2 SNEGSKA (reference sequence). V lost 6 bases and J 3 bases, leaving 15 bases between the germline ends. The CDR3 loop spans 14 amino acids. The CDR3 sequence is CSAPREAGYNEQFF. As DNA, the CDR3 is TGCAGTGCGCCTCGGGAAGCGGGCTACAATGAGCAGTTCTTC.

The chain uses TRBV9 and TRBJ2-3; 11 nucleotides align to TRBD2. The junction had 6 bases not matched to a gene; V was cut back by 2 bases and J by 7 bases. CDR1 and CDR2 from the germline V gene are SGDLS and YYNGEE. This CDR3 comprises 15 residues. The CDR3 DNA is TGTGCCAGCAGCGTTCATAGCGGGAGGGCAAATACGCAGTATTTT. Protein sequence: CASSVHSGRANTQYF.

This rearrangement joins TRBV14 to TRBJ2-7; maybe TRBD2 (6 bases). This CDR3 contains 19 residues. Trimming removed 0 bases at V and 3 bases at J, with 24 bases between. Per germline, CDR1 SGHDN and CDR2 FVKESK. CDR3 protein: CASSQEGYGGILDLYEQYV. CDR3 in DNA: TGTGCCAGCAGCCAAGAGGGTTATGGAGGGATCCTAGACCTCTACGAGCAGTACGTC.

The chain links TRBV9 to TRBJ2-3, with D unclear. This CDR3 has 13 amino acids. V was trimmed by 0 bases and J by 4 bases, leaving 6 bases between them. The germline V gene has CDR1 SGDLS and CDR2 YYNGEE. CDR3 loop: CASSVVTADTQYF. DNA of the CDR3: TGTGCCAGCAGCGTAGTGACCGCAGATACGCAGTATTTT.

The V and J genes are TRBV20-1 and TRBJ2-1; D is unresolved. The V end lost 6 bases, the J end lost 4 bases, and 13 bases lay between the germline ends. The V gene's germline CDR1 is DFQATT and CDR2 SNEGSKA (reference sequence). The CDR3 runs to 13 residues. CDR3 bases: TGCAGTGCCGCGACTTCGTCTTACAATGAGCAGTTCTTC. Its protein is CSAATSSYNEQFF.

This chain uses TRBV30 with TRBJ2-1; tentative D call: TRBD2 (5 bases). V dropped 2 bases and J dropped 5 bases, with 19 bases sitting between them. The CDR3 has 16 amino acids. CDR1 GTSNPN and CDR2 SVGIG come from the germline V gene (reference sequence). Here the CDR3 DNA reads TGTGCCTGGAGTTTCAAGGCGGGCGCTGGACACAATGAGCAGTTCTTC. Its translation is CAWSFKAGAGHNEQFF. Complete variable domain (other parts from reference TRBV30 and TRBJ2-1): SQTIHQWPATLVQPVGSPLSLECTVEGTSNPNLYWYRQAAGRGLQLLFYSVGIGQISSEVPQNLSASRPQDRQFILSSKKLLLSDSGFYLCAWSFKAGAGHNEQFFGPGTRLTVL.

The chain links TRBV29-1 to TRBJ2-2; D uncertain. The germline CDR1 and CDR2 sequences are SQVTM and ANQGSEA. The length of the CDR3 is 11 residues. Trimming pared 7 bases from V and 5 bases from J, leaving 8 bases between. The CDR3 spells CSAADTGELFF. DNA of the CDR3: TGCAGCGCTGCCGATACCGGGGAGCTGTTTTTT.

The rearrangement uses TRBV14 and TRBJ2-4, with D tentatively TRBD1 (7 bases). Germline CDR1 SGHDN, CDR2 FVKESK. The CDR3 covers 17 residues. Trimming took off 1 base at V and 8 bases at J, with 21 bases between the two ends. Written as DNA, the CDR3 is TGTGCCAGCAGCCAAGTTTCCGGCCAGGGGGGATTGGACATTCAGTACTTC. Encoded protein: CASSQVSGQGGLDIQYF.

The rearrangement links TRBV10-3 to TRBJ2-1, with 9 bases identical to TRBD1. The CDR3 runs to 13 residues. CDR1 is ENHRY, CDR2 SYGVKD, per germline. The trim removed 8 bases at V and 6 bases at J, leaving 5 bases unmatched. In nucleotides, the CDR3 is TGTGCCATCGGACAGGGGATAACCAATGAGCAGTTCTTC. Translation: CAIGQGITNEQFF.

This chain links TRBV30 with TRBJ2-7; possibly TRBD1 for D (6 bases). This CDR3 has 12 amino acids. V lost 4 bases, J lost 4 bases, and 11 bases lay in between. CDR1 is GTSNPN, CDR2 SVGIG, per germline (reference sequence). Written as DNA, the CDR3 is TGTGCCTGGACCAGGGGCGGGTACGAGCAGTACTTC. Encoded protein: CAWTRGGYEQYF.

As for this clonotype: One junction end does not reproduce the germline sequence, and a read error may be involved. This chain joins TRBV20-1 and TRBJ1-2; D ambiguous. The V gene's germline CDR1 is DFQATT and CDR2 SNEGSKA (reference sequence). There are 8 residues in the CDR3. This chain's CDR3 is CSAGTGAF. Written as DNA, the CDR3 is TGCAGTGCGGGAACGGGAGCCTTC.

The chain is built from TRBV27 and TRBJ1-6, with TRBD1 matching over 8 bases. The germline V gene encodes CDR1 MNHEY and CDR2 SMNVEV (reference sequence). The J segment lost 10 bases and the V segment lost 7 bases, leaving 9 bases of the junction unmatched. This CDR3 is built from 14 residues. CDR3 coding DNA: TGTGCCAGCATCCCCAGGGGGCCCCGGTCACCCCTCCACTTT. Amino acids: CASIPRGPRSPLHF.

The J gene is TRBJ2-1, the V gene TRBV15, with D possibly TRBD2 on 5 matching bases. The CDR3 length is 14 residues. Germline CDR1 is LNHNV and CDR2 is YYDKDF (reference sequence). V was pared by 5 bases and J by 7 bases, with 15 bases between. The CDR3, as DNA: TGTGCCACCAGCGGAGGAGGATGGGCAAATGAGCAGTTCTTC. It specifies CATSGGGWANEQFF.

The chain combines TRBV29-1 with TRBJ2-1; D is possibly TRBD2 (5 bases). CDR1 and CDR2 (germline): SQVTM, ANQGSEA. Trimming took off 2 bases at V and 12 bases at J, with 11 bases between the two ends. The CDR3 contains 11 residues. The CDR3 DNA is TGCAGCGTTGAAAACCTAGCTTTGCAGTTCTTC. It encodes CSVENLALQFF.

This sequence joins TRBV29-1 and TRBJ2-1; D gene ambiguous. This CDR3 region has 11 residues. V gave up 4 bases and J gave up 7 bases, with 8 bases separating them. The germline V gene encodes CDR1 SQVTM and CDR2 ANQGSEA. The chain's CDR3 is CSVGNVNEQFF. Written as DNA, the CDR3 is TGCAGCGTTGGCAACGTGAATGAGCAGTTCTTC.

In this sample, this clonotype turned up once. This chain uses TRBV6-1 with TRBJ2-7; D is unresolved. Trimming cost V 2 bases and J 1 base, with 9 bases left between them. The CDR3 sequence is 14 residues long. The germline V gene has CDR1 MNHNS and CDR2 SASEGT. This CDR3 reads CASSESGRSYEQYV. The CDR3 coding sequence is TGTGCCAGCAGTGAAAGTGGAAGGTCCTACGAGCAGTACGTC.

V gene TRBV20-1 combines with J gene TRBJ2-3; D unclear. The CDR3 length is 15 residues. Germline CDR1 DFQATT, CDR2 SNEGSKA (reference sequence). V gave up 0 bases and J gave up 1 base, with 11 bases separating them. Here the CDR3 DNA reads TGCAGTGCTAGAGATTCCGTATATGGCACAGATACGCAGTATTTT. It encodes CSARDSVYGTDTQYF.

The chain uses TRBV30 and TRBJ2-1, with 12 bases matching TRBD2. The CDR3 contains 15 residues. V lost 0 bases, J lost 7 bases, and 4 bases stayed unmatched. The germline V gene encodes CDR1 GTSNPN and CDR2 SVGIG (reference sequence). The CDR3 spells CAWSVLAGGSNEQFF. CDR3 coding DNA: TGTGCCTGGAGTGTCCTAGCGGGAGGGTCAAATGAGCAGTTCTTC.

The chain has TRBV3-1 and TRBJ2-1, with D uncertain. Germline V CDR1 and CDR2: LGHDT, YNNKEL (reference sequence). Trimming left V 1 base short and J 9 bases short, with 13 bases between. There are 14 residues in the CDR3. The CDR3 region is CASSQVEGKGEQFF. CDR3 in DNA: TGTGCCAGCAGCCAAGTAGAAGGGAAGGGTGAGCAGTTCTTC.

In this sample, this clonotype turned up a few times. This chain links TRBV19 with TRBJ1-2; weak D call: TRBD1 (5 bases). Per germline, CDR1 LNHDA and CDR2 SQIVND (reference sequence). Trimming shortened V by 5 bases and J by 3 bases, and 10 bases separated the two germline ends. The CDR3 totals 13 residues. CDR3 loop: CASSPGGDYGYTF. The CDR3 coding sequence is TGTGCCAGTAGTCCCGGAGGGGACTATGGCTACACCTTC. The entire variable domain, with the rest obtained from reference TRBV19 and TRBJ1-2, is as follows: DGGITQSPKYLFRKEGQNVTLSCEQNLNHDAMYWYRQDPGQGLRLIYYSQIVNDFQKGDIAEGYSVSREKKESFPLTVTSAQKNPTAFYLCASSPGGDYGYTFGSGTRLTVV.